Following are 18 T cell receptor beta chains from one sample sequenced in a study of T cell repertoires in cytomegalovirus infection. In TCRdb, the reads were re-called with MiXCR into one record per CDR3 protein. This sample has around 450,000 distinct CDR3 sequences, with 11% found just once. Material for sequencing was PBMCs. These receptors were obtained from a human donor in good health (CMV status not recorded). Some clones in this sample may be carry-over from other donors' samples.

This clonotype was counted ten times or more. V usage is TRBV7-9 and J usage is TRBJ1-1; D is perhaps TRBD1 (5 bases). CDR1 and CDR2 from the germline V gene are SEHNR and FQNEAQ (reference sequence). V lost 0 bases and J lost 8, with 10 bases in between. This CDR3 spans 13 amino acids. The CDR3 coding sequence is TGTGCCAGCAGCTTAGCCCGGGGCGCAGAAGCTTTCTTT. Its translation is CASSLARGAEAFF. The full variable domain, rest sourced from reference TRBV7-9 and TRBJ1-1, is DTGVSQNPRHKITKRGQNVTFRCDPISEHNRLYWYRQTLGQGPEFLTYFQNEAQLEKSRLLSDRFSAERPKGSFSTLEIQRTEQGDSAMYLCASSLARGAEAFFGQGTRLTVV.

Ten or more counts support this clonotype. V is TRBV6-1 and J is TRBJ1-2; 8 bases are shared with TRBD1. The CDR3 loop spans 14 amino acids. Per the germline V gene, CDR1 is MNHNS and CDR2 is SASEGT. V gave up 6 bases and J gave up 4 bases; unmatched junction bases: 7. The CDR3 DNA reads TGTGCCAGCAGCTGGACAGGGAGCGTCTATGGCTACACCTTC. Its translation is CASSWTGSVYGYTF.

This clonotype was detected a few times. This chain links TRBV3-1 with TRBJ1-2; unclear D gene. The CDR3 extends over 12 amino acids. Per germline, CDR1 LGHDT and CDR2 YNNKEL (reference sequence). CDR3: CGSSQVNYGYTF. The CDR3, as DNA: TGTGGGAGCAGTCAGGTCAACTATGGCTACACCTTC.

This clonotype showed up many times. The chain carries TRBV7-2 and TRBJ2-5; no definite D call. Germline-derived CDR1 and CDR2 are SGHTA and FQGNSA. Trimming pared 5 bases from V and 2 bases from J, leaving 15 bases between. This CDR3 contains 15 residues. This chain's CDR3 is CASSRTASSQETQYF. In DNA form, the CDR3 reads TGTGCCAGCAGCCGTACAGCCAGTTCTCAAGAGACCCAGTACTTC.

In its sample, this clonotype was seen many times. The chain carries TRBV25-1 and TRBJ2-5, with 8 bases that match TRBD2. The germline V gene encodes CDR1 MGHDK and CDR2 SYGVNS. With V trimmed by 3 bases and J by 2 bases, 5 bases remained unmatched. This CDR3 is 15 amino acids long. CDR3 sequence: CASSERERGQETQYF. The CDR3 region has the DNA TGTGCCAGCAGTGAGAGGGAGCGGGGGCAAGAGACCCAGTACTTC.

The rearrangement links TRBV19 to TRBJ1-6; D is possibly TRBD1 (6 bases). This CDR3 contains 17 residues. The germline V gene encodes CDR1 LNHDA and CDR2 SQIVND (reference sequence). Deletions cut 6 bases from V and 7 bases from J, with 22 bases between. The CDR3 DNA sequence: TGTGCCAGTAGGGGGCCCTCAGAAAGGACAGTCAATTCACCCCTCCACTTT. Amino acids: CASRGPSERTVNSPLHF.

This clonotype was found many times. The chain couples TRBV28 to TRBJ2-4; 7 positions agree with TRBD1. Germline V gene data show CDR1 as MDHEN and CDR2 as SYDVKM. The CDR3 covers 15 residues. V shed 6 bases, J shed 3 bases, and the junction held 8 bases outside the gene matches. CDR3 region: CASSRVRGRKNIQYF. CDR3 nucleotides: TGTGCCAGCAGCCGGGTTAGGGGGCGCAAAAACATTCAGTACTTC.

This clonotype came up many times. The CDR3 DNA reads TGTGCCAGCAGGGGGGACAAGAGCTACGAGCAGTACTTC. Protein: CASRGDKSYEQYF. The chain recombines TRBV2 with TRBJ2-7, with a weak D call TRBD1 (6 bases). V was shortened by 6 bases and J by 3 bases, with 12 bases between the two germline ends. This CDR3 spans 13 amino acids. Germline lookup yields CDR1 SNHLY and CDR2 FYNNEI.

This clonotype was seen at least ten times. V is TRBV6-2 or TRBV6-3 and J is TRBJ2-2, with D possibly being TRBD2 (6 bases). Germline CDR1 MNHEY, CDR2 SVGEGT. This CDR3 is built from 13 residues. The V end lost 6 bases, the J end lost 5 bases, and 10 bases lay between the germline ends. This CDR3 is CASRSGLTGELFF. Written as DNA, the CDR3 is TGTGCCAGCAGAAGCGGGCTAACCGGGGAGCTGTTTTTT.

This clonotype has at least ten counts. The rearrangement links TRBV4-2 to TRBJ1-2, with D perhaps TRBD1 (6 bases). Per germline, CDR1 LGHNA and CDR2 YNFKEQ. Trimming pared 1 base from V and 2 bases from J, leaving 17 bases between. The CDR3 covers 17 residues. CDR3: CASSQATGWSSNYGYTF. CDR3 nucleotides: TGTGCCAGCAGCCAAGCAACAGGGTGGTCGTCCAACTATGGCTACACCTTC.

Only a few counts were recorded for this clonotype. V and J are TRBV20-1 and TRBJ2-5; TRBD2 aligns across 8 bases. The V gene's germline CDR1 is DFQATT and CDR2 SNEGSKA (reference sequence). Germline trimming cut 3 bases from V and 0 bases from J; bases unmatched to any gene: 3. The CDR3 runs 14 residues. The CDR3 DNA reads as TGCAGTGCTAGCGGGGGGGCCTACCAAGAGACCCAGTACTTC. Amino acids: CSASGGAYQETQYF.

This clonotype was seen at least ten times. The rearrangement links TRBV9 to TRBJ1-5, with D possibly TRBD1 on 5 matching bases. Trimming left V 3 bases short and J 5 bases short, with 15 bases between. Germline CDR1 SGDLS, CDR2 YYNGEE. The CDR3 extends over 15 amino acids. CDR3 in DNA: TGTGCCAGCAGCGCAATAGACAGCTTCGATCAGCCCCAGCATTTT. Translating it yields CASSAIDSFDQPQHF.

Here the CDR3 reads CSARDSDRVYGYTF. In nucleotides, the CDR3 is TGCAGTGCTAGAGATTCGGACAGGGTCTATGGCTACACCTTC. The chain recombines TRBV20-1 with TRBJ1-2; 8 bases fit TRBD1. Germline values: CDR1 DFQATT, CDR2 SNEGSKA (reference sequence). J lost 4 bases, V lost 0 bases, and 4 bases had no gene match. The CDR3 extends over 14 amino acids.

This clonotype was counted ten times or more. The chain employs TRBV12-3 or TRBV12-4 and TRBJ2-2; TRBD1 matches at 11 bases. After removal of 7 bases from V and 7 bases from J, the junction contained 5 bases not matched to a gene. This CDR3 is 14 amino acids long. The CDR3 bases are TGTGCCAGCACCCGGGACAGGGGGTTCGGGGAGCTGTTTTTT. This codes for CASTRDRGFGELFF.

This clonotype has at least ten counts. The V gene is TRBV12-3 or TRBV12-4, the J gene TRBJ1-1; TRBD1 is a possible D gene (6 bases). V gave up 4 bases and J gave up 0 bases, with 12 bases separating them. This CDR3 is built from 15 residues. CDR3 sequence (DNA): TGTGCCAGCAGTTCCTTCGGGGGCCTGAACACTGAAGCTTTCTTT. This gives the protein CASSSFGGLNTEAFF.

This clonotype was recorded at least ten times. The chain couples TRBV7-9 to TRBJ2-5; TRBD2 matches 7 bases. V shed 4 bases and J 5 bases; nucleotides not matched to a gene: 10. CDR1 is SEHNR, CDR2 FQNEAQ, per germline (reference sequence). The CDR3 loop spans 15 amino acids. CDR3 sequence reads: CASSSAGGVGETQYF. In DNA, the CDR3 is TGTGCCAGCAGCTCGGCTGGGGGGGTCGGGGAGACCCAGTACTTC.

The chain couples TRBV11-3 to TRBJ1-1; TRBD1 might be the D (6 bases). Trimming removed 1 base at V and 2 bases at J, with 11 bases between. From germline, CDR1 is SGHNT and CDR2 YENEEA. The CDR3 has 15 amino acids. The CDR3: CASSLGAGGNTEAFF. The CDR3 nucleotides are TGTGCCAGCAGCTTAGGGGCCGGGGGCAACACTGAAGCTTTCTTT.

Many counts were recorded for this clonotype. The rearrangement links TRBV10-3 to TRBJ1-1, with 11 bases fitting TRBD1. This CDR3 spans 15 amino acids. CDR1 is ENHRY and CDR2 is SYGVKD in the germline V gene. With 2 bases clipped from V and 5 bases from J, the junction kept 4 bases outside the gene matches. CDR3 DNA: TGTGCCATCAGTGAGGGACAGGGGGCGATAACTGAAGCTTTCTTT. Amino acid sequence: CAISEGQGAITEAFF.